This T cell receptor beta chain is from a study of T cells in Graves' hyperthyroidism and ophthalmopathy. Overall study findings and caveats: In blood, most of the thyroid clonotypes expanded above 0.001 were also present.

This clonotype was found many times. Antigen: not known. TCR beta CDR3 sequences were amplified from RNA transcripts. HTBI primers were employed in a first-round RT-PCR of the TCR CDR3. Each CDR3 protein gets one entry after TCRdb re-called the multiplex PCR reads with MiXCR. Among over 300,000 distinct CDR3 sequences listed, approximately 15% were seen once. Sample: blood. The clonotype comes from a woman aged 55-70 years with Graves' hyperthyroidism.

In DNA, the CDR3 is TGTGCCAGCAGTGAAGGATGGGGGGGACGGGAGCAGTTCTTC. Protein: CASSEGWGGREQFF. V usage is TRBV6-1 and J usage is TRBJ2-1; 7 bases are shared with TRBD2. With 1 base clipped from V and 10 bases from J, the junction kept 7 bases outside the gene matches. CDR1 and CDR2 from the germline V gene are MNHNS and SASEGT. This CDR3 region has 14 residues.